This paragraph covers one TCR beta chain sequence. Its antigen is not known. The sample carries other DNA sequences with the same CDR3. This specimen belongs to a study of shared clonotypes between healthy human individuals. Whole-study results and caveats: Roughly 5% of naive CD4 clonotypes were shared across a few donors. Naive subsets usually exceeded memory subsets in estimated richness.

Sequencing was at deep level. The table came from immunoSEQ multiplex PCR; TCRdb's copy has only in-frame clones and leaves some out. The sample has a few hundred thousand clones, 80% to 90% seen once. The V and J ends lost 1 base and 4 bases, in that order; junction bases with no gene match: 3. This CDR3 comprises 14 residues. In germline, CDR1 is SGHAT, CDR2 FQNNGV. Sequences were obtained from memory CD8+ T cells sorted from blood. Subset specified: CD45RO+ cells pooled with CCR7-negative TemRA cells. The V call is TRBV11-2, the J call TRBJ2-7; 8 positions match TRBD1. This clonotype was obtained from a man between 18 and 29 years old in good health. The CDR3: CASSLGTGTYEQYF. CDR3 nucleotide sequence: TGTGCCAGCAGCTTAGGGACAGGGACGTACGAGCAGTACTTC.